This T cell receptor (beta chain) was recorded in a study of preoperative IRX-2 immunotherapy in early breast cancer (dated by TCRdb to between 2018 and 2021). Reading the germline V gene gives CDR1 ENHRY and CDR2 SYGVKD. V loses 0 bases, J loses 6 bases, and the germline ends lie 8 bases apart. From the cysteine through the phenylalanine, the CDR3 covers 14 amino acids. The entry retains the CDR3 DNA only, 42 bases that are in frame from base 1. The method behind the library was the immunoSEQ multiplex PCR assay. The source is immuneACCESS, and TCRdb retained only in-frame sequences with V and J called. Part of the clones is not carried over; for the studies checked, unresolved V genes explain less than half of this, and the remainder is unexplained. The sample table lists about 3,400 clones, roughly 78% of them with a count of one. The ten largest account for about 7% of the sample. As to this clone: Its target antigen remains unknown. Per-base quality was not reported, and no clone a single base away is much larger than it.

The sample's treatment or condition label is to be understood as: preoperative locoregional IRX-2 cytokine immunotherapy. The samples were obtained from a phase Ib study in which preoperative, locoregional IRX-2 cytokine immunotherapy intended to prime immune responses was tested. Donors were patients with early-stage breast cancer who received IRX-2 before surgery. Here the sequenced sample was tumor tissue, taken after IRX-2 immunotherapy. This receptor was taken from a human donor with breast cancer. Here the chain combines TRBV10-3 and TRBJ2-2; tentative D gene TRBD2, with 6 bases matching. The DNA reads TGTGCCATCAGTGAGTCCGGACTATCCGGGGAGCTGTTTTTT. Translated, it gives CAISESGLSGELFF.